A single sample gave rise to the 9 T cell receptor beta chains below, sequenced in a study of cytomegalovirus exposure and HLA in healthy donors (dated by TCRdb to about 2017). Libraries were made using the immunoSEQ multiplex PCR assay. The multiplex PCR relied on a mix of 60 forward primers for TCR Vbeta segments and 13 reverse primers for TCR Jbeta segments. TCRdb took this table from immuneACCESS and kept in-frame rearrangements with V and J called. Such tables lack part of the clones; where checked against another copy, unresolved V genes explain under half of the gap, and the rest is unexplained. The sample table records 150,000 or so clones; approximately 79% of these occur just once. 4.3% of the sample belongs to the ten largest clones. Input material: PBMCs. These TCRs come from a man between 18 and 35 years old in good health and CMV-seropositive.

The chain recombines TRBV11-2 with TRBJ2-5; TRBD1 matches 8 bases. This CDR3 has 16 residues. J gave up 2 bases and V 5 bases, and 10 bases lay outside the gene matches. Germline V gene sequence: CDR1 SGHAT, CDR2 FQNNGV. The CDR3 bases are TGTGCCAGCAGCCGACAGGGGCTGCTATTACAAGAGACCCAGTACTTC. Amino acids: CASSRQGLLLQETQYF.

This sequence joins TRBV7-2 and TRBJ1-4; D possibly corresponds to TRBD1 (6 bases). Trimming removed 5 bases at V and 8 bases at J, with 18 bases between. The CDR3 has 15 amino acids. Per germline, CDR1 SGHTA and CDR2 FQGNSA. CDR3 nucleotides: TGTGCCAGCAGCCTATACAGGGATACCCTAGAAAAACTGTTTTTT. Translated, it gives CASSLYRDTLEKLFF.

This sequence joins TRBV7-3 and TRBJ2-1, with TRBD1 identical over 9 bases. This CDR3 comprises 13 residues. CDR1 and CDR2 from the germline V gene are SGHTA and FQGTGA. Germline trimming cut 3 bases from V and 8 bases from J; bases unmatched to any gene: 2. The CDR3 loop is CASSLGQGYEQFF. DNA for the CDR3: TGTGCCAGCAGCTTGGGACAGGGTTATGAGCAGTTCTTC.

The chain couples TRBV5-4 to TRBJ2-5; D is unresolved. The J call is uncertain, as TRBJ2-7 better fits the DNA end. Germline-derived CDR1 and CDR2 are SGHNT and YYREEE (reference sequence). The CDR3 contains 11 residues. This CDR3 is CASSSSYEQYF. The CDR3 nucleotides are TGTGCCAGCAGCTCTTCCTACGAGCAGTACTTC.

Only a few counts were recorded for this clone. The chain carries TRBV27 and TRBJ2-3, with D uncertain. V was cut by 0 bases and J by 7 bases, with 11 bases left in between. Germline assignment: CDR1 MNHEY and CDR2 SMNVEV (reference sequence). CDR3 length: 14 residues. The chain's CDR3 is CASSLSNSPHTQYF. The CDR3 bases are TGTGCCAGCAGTTTATCGAACTCCCCCCATACGCAGTATTTT.

The chain combines TRBV27 with TRBJ2-7; 8 bases agree with TRBD1. The V gene end was trimmed by 5 bases and the J gene end by 3 bases; junction bases not matched to a gene: 12. The CDR3 runs 16 residues. Per the germline V gene, CDR1 is MNHEY and CDR2 is SMNVEV (reference sequence). CDR3 in DNA: TGTGCCAGCAGTCTACCGCCGGGACAGGCAAGCTACGAGCAGTACTTC. Protein: CASSLPPGQASYEQYF.

This clone was recorded a few times. The J gene is TRBJ2-1, the V gene TRBV9; 8 bases agree with TRBD2. Germline V gene lookup returns CDR1 SGDLS and CDR2 YYNGEE. The trim removed 2 bases at V and 4 bases at J, leaving 8 bases unmatched. The CDR3 contains 16 residues. CDR3 amino acids: CASSVGGAGAYNEQFF. The CDR3 DNA reads as TGTGCCAGCAGCGTGGGAGGAGCGGGAGCTTACAATGAGCAGTTCTTC.

The chain combines TRBV9 with TRBJ2-3; D remains unclear. The CDR3 contains 13 residues. Trimming took off 0 bases at V and 4 bases at J, with 6 bases between the two ends. CDR1 and CDR2 (germline): SGDLS, YYNGEE. The CDR3 nucleotides read TGTGCCAGCAGCGTAGATAGTCCAGATACGCAGTATTTT. Translated: CASSVDSPDTQYF. The variable domain in full, with the rest retrieved from reference TRBV9 and TRBJ2-3, is DSGVTQTPKHLITATGQRVTLRCSPRSGDLSVYWYQQSLDQGLQFLIQYYNGEERAKGNILERFSAQQFPDLHSELNLSSLELGDSALYFCASSVDSPDTQYFGPGTRLTVL.

The chain is built from TRBV4-1 and TRBJ1-2, with D unclear. CDR3 length: 13 residues. The germline V and J ends were trimmed by 1 base and 7 bases, with 10 bases remaining between them. The germline CDR1 and CDR2 sequences are MGHRA and YSYEKL. The DNA for the CDR3 is TGCGCCAGCAGCCAAGGAGGGATTGGTGGCTACACCTTC. It is translated as CASSQGGIGGYTF.